This T cell receptor beta chain was retrieved from a study of HIV-infected patients and healthy controls. General observations from the study: HIV+ repertoires were severely depleted of MAIT alpha-chain CDR3s, unlike healthy controls.

V lost 3 bases and J 6 bases, leaving 14 bases between the germline ends. The CDR3 spans 14 residues. CDR1 is LGHDT and CDR2 is YNNKEL in the germline V gene (reference sequence). On this clonotype itself: What it recognizes is unknown.

cDNA was made from approximately 0.55 ug RNA using alpha and beta constant primers. Each of the alpha and beta chains got its own library through chain-specific third strand synthesis with indices. TCRdb itself ran the 5' RACE reads through MiXCR, one entry per CDR3 protein. This sample has more than 10,000 distinct CDR3 sequences, with roughly 10% found just once. All unsorted peripheral T cells were captured because whole blood was used without fractionation. The chain is built from TRBV3-1 and TRBJ1-2; no firm D call. The receptor comes from an adult in good health. The sequenced material came from blood. This CDR3 is CASSQTVQADGYTF. CDR3 DNA sequence: TGTGCCAGCAGCCAGACGGTCCAGGCCGATGGCTACACCTTC.